Listed below are T cell receptor beta chains from one sample, sequenced in a study of identical twins. One entry per CDR3 protein results from TCRdb running MiXCR on the 5' RACE reads. The sample has roughly 1.6 million distinct CDR3 sequences, 25% to 35% seen once. The source material was cord blood. Receptors were obtained from a newborn girl in good health. Both conserved end residues are part of each CDR3. The D gene is left open where the match is weak. Clone size, where shown, is once, few, many, or a class for clones that have expanded.

CDR3nt: TGTGCCAACAGCAAGCTGGGCGATACGCAGTATTTT
CDR3aa: CANSKLGDTQYF
d_gene: .
abundance: few
j_gene: TRBJ2-3
v_gene: TRBV2

CDR3nt: TGTGCCAGCAGTCCTTATGAACTGGGACTCGTCAATCGGCGGTTCTTC
CDR3aa: CASSPYELGLVNRRFF
d_gene: .
abundance: .
j_gene: TRBJ2-1
v_gene: TRBV28

CDR3nt: TGCGCCAGCAGCTTGAAGGCCAGCACAGATACGCAGTATTTT
CDR3aa: CASSLKASTDTQYF
d_gene: .
abundance: few
j_gene: TRBJ2-3
v_gene: TRBV5-1

CDR3nt: TGCAGTGCTAGAGGGCAGCGGGGGAGGGCAGATACGCAGTATTTT
CDR3aa: CSARGQRGRADTQYF
d_gene: TRBD2
abundance: .
j_gene: TRBJ2-3
v_gene: TRBV20-1

CDR3nt: TGTGCCGGCAGAGCCGGGACAGGGAAAGAGACCCAGTACTTC
CDR3aa: CAGRAGTGKETQYF
d_gene: TRBD1
abundance: .
j_gene: TRBJ2-5
v_gene: TRBV6-5

CDR3nt: TGCAGTGCTAGTAGGCAGGTTGAAGAGACCCAGTACTTC
CDR3aa: CSASRQVEETQYF
d_gene: .
abundance: few
j_gene: TRBJ2-5
v_gene: TRBV20-1

CDR3nt: TGCAGTGCAACCGGACAGTGGAACACTGAAGCTTTCTTT
CDR3aa: CSATGQWNTEAFF
d_gene: .
abundance: .
j_gene: TRBJ1-1
v_gene: TRBV20-1

CDR3nt: TGCAGTGCTAGAGTCGGGAACTCTGGAAACACCATATATTTT
CDR3aa: CSARVGNSGNTIYF
d_gene: .
abundance: few
j_gene: TRBJ1-3
v_gene: TRBV20-1

CDR3nt: TGTGCCAGCAGCTTCTCTATAGCGGGAGGTGGAGATACGCAGTATTTT
CDR3aa: CASSFSIAGGGDTQYF
d_gene: TRBD2
abundance: .
j_gene: TRBJ2-3
v_gene: TRBV7-2

CDR3nt: TGCAGTGCTAGAGTTCGGGCCTACGAGCAGTACTTC
CDR3aa: CSARVRAYEQYF
d_gene: .
abundance: .
j_gene: TRBJ2-7
v_gene: TRBV20-1

CDR3nt: TGTGCCAGCAGCAAAAACCGGGAAAATGAAAAACTGTTTTTT
CDR3aa: CASSKNRENEKLFF
d_gene: .
abundance: few
j_gene: TRBJ1-4
v_gene: TRBV7-9

CDR3nt: TGCAGTGCAAGACAGGGTTTTCCCCCTCAGCCCCAGCATTTT
CDR3aa: CSARQGFPPQPQHF
d_gene: TRBD1
abundance: .
j_gene: TRBJ1-5
v_gene: TRBV20-1

CDR3nt: TGTGCCAGCAGTGATGCGGTTTCCTACAATGAGCAGTACTTC
CDR3aa: CASSDAVSYNEQYF
d_gene: .
abundance: once
j_gene: TRBJ2-7
v_gene: TRBV2

CDR3nt: TGTGCCATCAGTCCCCCAGGGGGGGGGTTTTCCTACAATGAGCAGTTCTTC
CDR3aa: CAISPPGGGFSYNEQFF
d_gene: .
abundance: .
j_gene: TRBJ2-1
v_gene: TRBV10-3

CDR3nt: TGTGCCAGTAGTATAGCGGCAGGCGTGACCTATGGCTACACCTTC
CDR3aa: CASSIAAGVTYGYTF
d_gene: .
abundance: .
j_gene: TRBJ1-2
v_gene: TRBV19

CDR3nt: TGCAGTGCTAGAGAACAAGTCGGGACCCCCTACTCTGGAAACACCATATATTTT
CDR3aa: CSAREQVGTPYSGNTIYF
d_gene: .
abundance: .
j_gene: TRBJ1-3
v_gene: TRBV20-1

CDR3nt: TGTGCCAGCAGTCCGACAGGGTTAAACTCCTACAATGAGCAGTTCTTC
CDR3aa: CASSPTGLNSYNEQFF
d_gene: TRBD1
abundance: .
j_gene: TRBJ2-1
v_gene: TRBV5-5

CDR3nt: TGTGCCAGCAGTTTGGGGCAGGGCAATATTCAAGAGACCCAGTACTTC
CDR3aa: CASSLGQGNIQETQYF
d_gene: .
abundance: few
j_gene: TRBJ2-5
v_gene: TRBV6-5

CDR3nt: TGTGCCAGCATCAAAGGTACCACGGGACGGACCTACGAGCAGTACTTC
CDR3aa: CASIKGTTGRTYEQYF
d_gene: .
abundance: .
j_gene: TRBJ2-7
v_gene: TRBV6-1

CDR3nt: TGTGCCATCAGTGAGTCGCAACCCTTCCGGGACAGGCCGTACACCGGGGAGCTGTTTTTT
CDR3aa: CAISESQPFRDRPYTGELFF
d_gene: TRBD1
abundance: few
j_gene: TRBJ2-2
v_gene: TRBV10-3

CDR3nt: TGTGCCAGCAGCCAAGACCCGACTAGGGGGCGCGAGCAGTACTTC
CDR3aa: CASSQDPTRGREQYF
d_gene: .
abundance: .
j_gene: TRBJ2-7
v_gene: TRBV3-1

CDR3nt: TGTGCCAGCAGCCGCCAAAGAGTGCCAGCGGGGTTACAAGAGACCCAGTACTTC
CDR3aa: CASSRQRVPAGLQETQYF
d_gene: TRBD2
abundance: once
j_gene: TRBJ2-5
v_gene: TRBV4-2

CDR3nt: TGTGCCAGCAGCCAAGGCGGGGCTAGCTGGGATACGCAGTATTTT
CDR3aa: CASSQGGASWDTQYF
d_gene: .
abundance: .
j_gene: TRBJ2-3
v_gene: TRBV4-2

CDR3nt: TGTGCCAGCAGCTCACAGGGGTTTAGGACAGATACGCAGTATTTT
CDR3aa: CASSSQGFRTDTQYF
d_gene: TRBD1
abundance: .
j_gene: TRBJ2-3
v_gene: TRBV5-8

CDR3nt: TGTGCCAGCAGTCCTCTCGGGGGCCCCTTGGAGTACTTC
CDR3aa: CASSPLGGPLEYF
d_gene: .
abundance: .
j_gene: TRBJ2-7
v_gene: TRBV12-3/TRBV12-4

CDR3nt: TGTGCCAGCAGTTGGGGGGGTGAAAAACTGTTTTTT
CDR3aa: CASSWGGEKLFF
d_gene: .
abundance: .
j_gene: TRBJ1-4
v_gene: TRBV28

CDR3nt: TGTGCCAGCATCCCGGGACAGTTGAACACTGAAGCTTTCTTT
CDR3aa: CASIPGQLNTEAFF
d_gene: TRBD1
abundance: few
j_gene: TRBJ1-1
v_gene: TRBV12-3/TRBV12-4

CDR3nt: TGTGCCAGCAGCCTCTTACCCATCGTCTCCTACAATGAGCAGTTCTTC
CDR3aa: CASSLLPIVSYNEQFF
d_gene: .
abundance: .
j_gene: TRBJ2-1
v_gene: TRBV7-9

CDR3nt: TGTGCCAGCAGCCGAATCCATAGCGGGGGGCTCTACAATGAGCAGTTCTTC
CDR3aa: CASSRIHSGGLYNEQFF
d_gene: TRBD2
abundance: .
j_gene: TRBJ2-1
v_gene: TRBV7-2

CDR3nt: TGCGCCAGCAGCCAAGGGCAGGGTTCCCTCTACGAGCAGTACTTC
CDR3aa: CASSQGQGSLYEQYF
d_gene: .
abundance: .
j_gene: TRBJ2-7
v_gene: TRBV4-1

CDR3nt: TGCGCCAGCAGCTTAGCCCATTACCTCGGCAGGGGAATCGTCTACGAGCAGTACTTC
CDR3aa: CASSLAHYLGRGIVYEQYF
d_gene: .
abundance: .
j_gene: TRBJ2-7
v_gene: TRBV5-1

CDR3nt: TGTGCCAGCAGCTTAGTGGGGGGCCTTAACACCGGGGAGCTGTTTTTT
CDR3aa: CASSLVGGLNTGELFF
d_gene: .
abundance: few
j_gene: TRBJ2-2
v_gene: TRBV7-2

CDR3nt: TGTGCCAGCAGCCAAGAAAGACAAAACTATGGCTACACCTTC
CDR3aa: CASSQERQNYGYTF
d_gene: .
abundance: few
j_gene: TRBJ1-2
v_gene: TRBV4-2

CDR3nt: TGTGCCAGCAGTTTAGGTCCAGCTCCCTTGAGGGGGGCCAACGTCCTGACTTTC
CDR3aa: CASSLGPAPLRGANVLTF
d_gene: .
abundance: .
j_gene: TRBJ2-6
v_gene: TRBV27

CDR3nt: TGTGCCAGCAGTGTAAGACAGGCGTACAATGGCTACACCTTC
CDR3aa: CASSVRQAYNGYTF
d_gene: .
abundance: .
j_gene: TRBJ1-2
v_gene: TRBV2